The T cell receptor beta chain under discussion was sequenced for a study of blood T cell repertoires in COVID-19. Germline trimming cut 2 bases from V and 3 bases from J; bases unmatched to any gene: 9. The CDR3 length is 18 residues. Germline V gene sequence: CDR1 KGHSH, CDR2 LQKENI. Sequencing used immunoSEQ multiplex PCR; TCRdb keeps in-frame clones, though not all of them. The data show around 130,000 clones, about 86% seen once. This TCR derives from a man aged 35-49 years with acute COVID-19. The chain links TRBV18 to TRBJ2-2; 10 bases fit TRBD2. The material sequenced was PBMCs or T cells enriched from blood (not recorded which). Here the CDR3 DNA reads TGTGCCAGCTCACCATACGTTCTACTAGCGGGGTACACCGGGGAGCTGTTTTTT. Translation: CASSPYVLLAGYTGELFF.